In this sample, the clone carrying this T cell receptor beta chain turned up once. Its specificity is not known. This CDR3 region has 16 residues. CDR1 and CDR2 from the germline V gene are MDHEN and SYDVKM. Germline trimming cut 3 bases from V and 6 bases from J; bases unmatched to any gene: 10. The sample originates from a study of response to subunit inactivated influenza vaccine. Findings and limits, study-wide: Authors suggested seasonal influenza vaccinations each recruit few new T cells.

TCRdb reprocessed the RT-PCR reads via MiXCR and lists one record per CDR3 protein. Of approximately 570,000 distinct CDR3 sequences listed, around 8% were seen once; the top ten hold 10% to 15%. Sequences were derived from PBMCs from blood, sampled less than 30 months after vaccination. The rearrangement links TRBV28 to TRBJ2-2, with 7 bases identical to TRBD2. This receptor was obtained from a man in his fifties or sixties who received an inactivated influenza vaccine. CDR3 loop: CASSLGGLIGAGELFF. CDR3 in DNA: TGTGCCAGCAGTTTGGGGGGACTAATAGGTGCCGGGGAGCTGTTTTTT.